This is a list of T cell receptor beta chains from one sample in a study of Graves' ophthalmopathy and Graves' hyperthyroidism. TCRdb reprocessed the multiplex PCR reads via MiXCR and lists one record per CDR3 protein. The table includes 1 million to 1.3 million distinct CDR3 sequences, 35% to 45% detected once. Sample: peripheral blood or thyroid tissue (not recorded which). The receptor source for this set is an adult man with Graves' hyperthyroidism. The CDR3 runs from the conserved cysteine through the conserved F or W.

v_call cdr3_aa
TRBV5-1 CASSRGAGGAGEPQHF
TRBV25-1 CASGGSGNTQYF
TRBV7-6 CASTLDRGQETQYF
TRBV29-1 CSEAGRETQYF
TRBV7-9 CASSPSFGGHPYDGGTEAFF
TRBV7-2 CASSLGTANVLTF
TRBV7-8 CASSVNGANTEAFF
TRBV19 CASSIVARGPANYGYTF
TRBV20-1 CSACLLNEKLFF
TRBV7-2 CASSLDRMLSEQYF
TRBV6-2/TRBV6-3 CASISALAVQYF
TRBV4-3 CASSQDMGAGELFF
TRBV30 CAWSTTGREQYF
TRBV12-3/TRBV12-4 CASSLRDNQPQHF
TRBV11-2 CASSPFAGNNEQFF
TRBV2 CASRLTDSSYEQYF
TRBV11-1 CASSSVCSAGNTEAFF
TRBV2 CANSRPMDRVQIYGYTF
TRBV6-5 CASSLGLAGVPSTGELFF
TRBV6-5 CASRNRGRGQPQHF
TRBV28 CASSLVLGDQETQYF
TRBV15 CAISRQGFSNQPQHF
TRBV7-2 CASSPQARGVKETQYF
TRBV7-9 CASSFYGTEFNQPQHF
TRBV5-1 CASSLWSDRPNTEAFF
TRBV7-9 CASSPYRGPSFQQYF
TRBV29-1 CSVVTAYGYTF
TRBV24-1 CATSDPGTGHGYTF
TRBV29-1 CSVGSGGNYEQYF
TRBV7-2 CASSLSVGPEAFF
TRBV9 CASSQGREAYEQYF
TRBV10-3 CAIRSGNSIYNSPLHF
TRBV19 CASRLAGGPRNEQFF
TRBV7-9 CASSQGQGAQYF
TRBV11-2 CASSFGTSGRRIGDTQYF
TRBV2 CASSEQRFTDTQYF
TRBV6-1 CASSEQGTGLQETQYF
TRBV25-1 CASSGSGGVGTEAFF
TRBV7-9 CASSLSAGQPQHF
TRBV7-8 CASSLASGGAVTYNEQFF
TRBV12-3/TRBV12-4 CASSRTSPQETQYF
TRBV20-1 CSASYTGGPPETQYF